The source of this T cell receptor beta chain is a study of T cells in Graves' hyperthyroidism and ophthalmopathy. When ophthalmopathy did not progress within 18 months, Graves' hyperthyroidism was considered stable. Lactation, pregnancy, other autoimmune disease or uncontrolled infection excluded patients. Germline V lookup: CDR1 SQVTM, CDR2 ANQGSEA. The CDR3 is 14 amino acids. The V and J ends lost 7 bases and 1 base respectively, with 16 bases between them. The CDR3 regions of TCR beta were amplified from RNA transcripts. With the HTBI primer set, the TCR CDR3 went through a first round of RT-PCR. TCRdb independently ran MiXCR on the multiplex PCR reads; one entry per CDR3 protein. Here the sample spans about 840,000 distinct CDR3 sequences, 38% being singletons.

This chain uses TRBV29-1 with TRBJ1-1, with D perhaps matching TRBD1 (6 bases). This clonotype was obtained from a man younger than 30 with Graves' hyperthyroidism. The specimen was blood. The CDR3 DNA reads TGCAGCGCAGGGGTGGGGACACAGAACACTGAAGCTTTCTTT. Residues: CSAGVGTQNTEAFF.